Here is one TCR beta chain with its context. Its antigen is currently unknown. A universal primer site was added by template switching, and unique molecular identifiers were carried by the cDNA. In TCRdb, the 5' RACE reads were re-called with MiXCR into one record per CDR3 protein. In the table there are 1.5 million or so distinct CDR3 sequences, under 35% of which are singletons. The data belong to a study of identical twins. General observations from the study: Zero-insertion results could be subject to partial confounding by invariant MAIT and iNKT cells.

Healthy Caucasians supplied all donations. The germline CDR1 and CDR2 sequences are MNHNS and SASEGT. With 2 bases clipped from V and 4 bases from J, the junction kept 7 bases outside the gene matches. CDR3 length: 18 amino acids. The chain carries TRBV6-1 and TRBJ2-1; 14 positions match TRBD2. The receptor was derived from a newborn girl in good health. Sequences were obtained from cord blood. CDR3: CASSEYWTSGRIYNEQFF. Written as DNA, the CDR3 is TGTGCCAGCAGTGAATATTGGACTAGCGGGAGGATTTACAATGAGCAGTTCTTC.